This TCR beta chain is drawn from a study of CD8+ T cells in alopecia areata. Findings and caveats of the study: Because of a solitary nonresponder, the connection of baseline CD8+ expansion to response stays uncertain.

Notes on this clone: The target antigen is unknown.

Isolated RNA was reverse transcribed into cDNA used as the sequencing template. Profiling relied on immunoSEQ multiplex PCR, and the TCRdb table lists in-frame clones only, not all of them. The sample records 90,000 to 130,000 clones, under 60% being singletons. This CDR3 comprises 13 residues. Per germline, CDR1 MNHEY and CDR2 SMNVEV (reference sequence). Trimming cost V 3 bases and J 2 bases; bases outside gene matches: 1. The treatment is: oral pan-JAK inhibitor, 5-10 mg twice daily. This clonotype was sampled from a human donor with alopecia areata. V and J are TRBV27 and TRBJ2-7; TRBD2 agrees at 7 bases. Sequences were derived from CD8+ T cells sorted from blood, sampled at week 24, from a patient treated with tofacitinib. The CDR3 sequence is CASSFREAYEQYF. The CDR3, as DNA: TGTGCCAGCAGTTTCCGGGAGGCCTACGAGCAGTACTTC.